The clone carrying this T cell receptor (beta chain) was detected a few times. Antigen unknown. Trimming cost V 6 bases and J 4 bases, with 15 bases left between them. Germline V CDR1 and CDR2: SGHAT, FQNNGV. The length of the CDR3 is 14 residues. These data are taken from a study of identical twins. Findings and caveats of the study: Out-of-frame alpha sequences shared by twins showed excess low generation probability. With abundant cord blood beta clonotypes, insertions were fewer; memory repertoires showed no such pattern.

Through template switching, a universal primer site was introduced, and the cDNA contained unique molecular identifiers. Via MiXCR, TCRdb re-called the 5' RACE reads, giving one row per CDR3 protein. This table holds 400,000 to 500,000 distinct CDR3 sequences, roughly 20% found once. The clonotype comes from a man aged 45-65 years in good health. What was sequenced was naive T cells sorted from blood. The chain has TRBV11-2 and TRBJ2-5; the D gene is possibly TRBD2 (5 bases). The CDR3 DNA reads as TGTGCCAGCAGAACCCGGGGAGCAGGAGAGACCCAGTACTTC. It is translated as CASRTRGAGETQYF.